The clone carrying this TCR beta chain was seen only a few times. The target antigen is unknown. Researchers used 5'RACE with constant-segment primers to make TCR alpha and TCR beta cDNA libraries that carry sample barcodes and UMIs. TCRdb re-derived calls from the 5' RACE reads in MiXCR, one entry per CDR3 protein. The data hold about 350,000 distinct CDR3 sequences, with 12% to 15% observed a single time. The CDR3 runs 14 residues. Germline V gives CDR1 SEHNR, CDR2 FQNEAQ (reference sequence). V lost 0 bases to trimming and J lost 0 bases, with 5 bases between them. These data come from a study of T-cell memory formation after mild COVID-19. Study-level background: Largely donor-specific TCR clusters were found.

Study-wide findings and caveats: CD4/CD8 balance held among clones contracting day 15 to 85, and later expanders leaned CD4+.

The receptor was isolated from a man younger than 35 who had mild COVID-19 (a few samples of this study predate the infection). Cell type and time point are not known. This chain links TRBV7-9 with TRBJ2-5; D is uncertain. Sample: PBMCs or a T cell subset sorted from them (not recorded which). The CDR3: CASSLALNQETQYF. Here the CDR3 DNA reads TGTGCCAGCAGCTTAGCGTTAAACCAAGAGACCCAGTACTTC.